This T cell receptor (beta chain) was found in a study of blood T cells in healthy people across ages. Points from the study as a whole: Donor CMV infection status was unknown, possibly confounding age-related changes in expanded clonotypes.

Staff drew around 10 milliliters of peripheral blood from each donor. The use of a sample-barcoded 5' primer and a J-beta primer mix characterized a second PCR of roughly 7 to 11 cycles. Tags on each cDNA molecule came from a template-switch adaptor with 12 random nucleotides. TCRdb itself ran the 5' RACE reads through MiXCR, one entry per CDR3 protein. The sample lists 700,000 to 900,000 distinct CDR3 sequences, roughly 50% occurring once. Points on this clonotype: Its target is not known.

The clonotype originates from a man older than 75 in good health. Material for sequencing was blood.

Here the CDR3 reads CASSQRQPGKGEQFF. The CDR3 region has the DNA TGTGCCAGCAGCCAACGTCAGCCCGGCAAGGGTGAGCAGTTCTTC. The V call is TRBV3-1, the J call TRBJ2-1; D not resolved. The CDR3 has 15 residues. Per germline, CDR1 LGHDT and CDR2 YNNKEL (reference sequence). Trimming removed 2 bases at V and 9 bases at J, with 17 bases between.